These T cell receptor beta chains were read from a single sample in a study of blood T cell repertoires in COVID-19. This table comes from immunoSEQ multiplex PCR, and its TCRdb copy is limited to in-frame clones, with some not included. The sample has 55,000 to 85,000 clones; around 85% are singletons. The material sequenced was peripheral blood. The receptors come from a human donor in a cohort sampled during active COVID-19. CDR3s include the opening cysteine and the closing phenylalanine or tryptophan.

V,J,length,CDR3
TRBV6-5,TRBJ1-3,15,CASSFLANSGNTIYF
TRBV6-1,TRBJ1-5,17,CASSEVEGARVRQPQHF
TRBV7-9,TRBJ2-1,16,CASSLLGGGGSNEQFF
TRBV4-3,TRBJ1-4,15,CASSQVWLSNEKLFF
TRBV5-4,TRBJ1-1,15,CASSLIAGRNTEAFF
TRBV5-8,TRBJ1-5,14,CASSPRTGRQPQHF
TRBV5-4,TRBJ1-4,13,CASSLTGHEKLFF
TRBV6-4,TRBJ2-1,15,CASSSGFFVGNEQFF
TRBV3-1/TRBV3-2,TRBJ2-1,16,CASSQERSRAYNEQFF
TRBV19,TRBJ1-2,15,CASSILGQQNYGYTF
TRBV7-9,TRBJ2-1,15,CASSSKDRLYNEQFF
TRBV5-6,TRBJ2-5,17,CASSSRFSGGAGETQYF
TRBV19,TRBJ1-1,16,CASSPGTGGLVAEAFF
TRBV27,TRBJ1-1,19,CASGSSRPGVRVSGTEAFF
TRBV6-4,TRBJ2-1,15,CASSDGRGDYNEQFF
TRBV9,TRBJ2-1,18,CASSVLTSGGFGGNEQFF
TRBV6-5,TRBJ1-1,13,CASSPDNLAEAFF
TRBV6-5,TRBJ1-5,15,CASIWGHQSNQPQHF
TRBV5-6,TRBJ1-1,14,CASSFRVGRTEAFF
TRBV11-2,TRBJ1-5,15,CASSLSAGGNQPQHF
TRBV7-9,TRBJ2-5,14,CASSFRQGRETQYF
TRBV13,TRBJ1-1,16,CASSKARRAPTPEAFF
TRBV18,TRBJ2-7,15,CASSTSRVESYEQYF
TRBV5-6,TRBJ1-6,13,CASSSQGDSPLHF
TRBV2,TRBJ1-6,14,CASSGNRNNSPLHF
TRBV29-1,TRBJ2-7,13,CSAARGQAYEQYF
TRBV7-8,TRBJ2-1,13,CASSLAWGGEQFF
TRBV4-3,TRBJ2-7,15,CASSQETGGSYEQYF
TRBV24-1,TRBJ2-2,13,CATSDQYTGELFF